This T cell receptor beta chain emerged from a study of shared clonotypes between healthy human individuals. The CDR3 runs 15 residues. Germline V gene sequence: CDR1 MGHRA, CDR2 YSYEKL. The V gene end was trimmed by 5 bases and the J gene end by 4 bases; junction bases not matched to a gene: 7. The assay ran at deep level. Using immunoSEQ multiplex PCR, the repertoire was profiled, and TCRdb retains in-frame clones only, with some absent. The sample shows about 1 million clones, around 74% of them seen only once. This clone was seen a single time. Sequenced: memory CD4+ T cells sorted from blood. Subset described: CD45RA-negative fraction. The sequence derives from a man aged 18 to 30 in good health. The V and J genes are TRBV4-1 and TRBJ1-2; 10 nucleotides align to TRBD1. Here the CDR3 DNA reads TGCGCCAGCAGCTTGGGGACAGGGGAAGGCTATGGCTACACCTTC. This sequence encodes CASSLGTGEGYGYTF.